Below, one T cell receptor beta chain is given with its context. This record comes from a study of memory CD8 T cells in hepatitis C reinfection. Profiling relied on immunoSEQ multiplex PCR, and the TCRdb table lists in-frame clones only, not all of them. The data hold under 60,000 clones, with approximately 89% observed a single time. The CDR3 has 13 amino acids. V lost 1 base to trimming and J lost 7 bases, with 8 bases between them. Germline V gene lookup returns CDR1 SGDLS and CDR2 YYNGEE. Time point denoted: pre-reinfection, 55 to 20 weeks before reinfection detection. No in vitro expansion preceded TCR sequencing of the sorted cells.

The specimen sequenced was naive CD8+ T cells sorted from blood. The chain is built from TRBV9 and TRBJ2-2; the D is unclear. The origin of this receptor is a man aged 18 to 30 with hepatitis C virus infection. The CDR3 spells CASSVIGGGELFF. The CDR3 DNA is TGTGCCAGCAGCGTAATTGGCGGCGGGGAGCTGTTTTTT. The variable domain in full, completed from reference TRBV9 and TRBJ2-2, reads DSGVTQTPKHLITATGQRVTLRCSPRSGDLSVYWYQQSLDQGLQFLIQYYNGEERAKGNILERFSAQQFPDLHSELNLSSLELGDSALYFCASSVIGGGELFFGEGSRLTVL.